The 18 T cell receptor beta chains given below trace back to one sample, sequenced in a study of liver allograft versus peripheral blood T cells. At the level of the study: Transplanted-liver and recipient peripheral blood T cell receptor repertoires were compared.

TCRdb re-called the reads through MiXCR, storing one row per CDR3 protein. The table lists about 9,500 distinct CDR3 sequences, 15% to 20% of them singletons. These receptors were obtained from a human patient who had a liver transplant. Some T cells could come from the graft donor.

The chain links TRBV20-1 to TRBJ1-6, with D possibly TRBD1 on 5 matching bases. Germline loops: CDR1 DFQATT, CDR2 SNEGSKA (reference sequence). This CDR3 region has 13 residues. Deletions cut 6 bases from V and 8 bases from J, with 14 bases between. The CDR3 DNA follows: TGCAGTGCCCTAGGAGGGGCGGATTCACCCCTCCACTTT. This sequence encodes CSALGGADSPLHF.

CDR3 amino acids: CASSLLGSGELFF. The CDR3 DNA follows: TGTGCCAGCAGTTTATTGGGCTCCGGGGAGCTGTTTTTT. The rearrangement joins TRBV12-3 or TRBV12-4 to TRBJ2-2; D is ambiguous. The CDR3 runs 13 residues. The ends were cut back, 2 bases at V and 6 bases at J, with 7 bases in the middle.

The CDR3 is CSARETGYGNTIYF. The CDR3 DNA sequence: TGCAGTGCTAGAGAGACAGGTTACGGAAACACCATATATTTT. The chain recombines TRBV20-1 with TRBJ1-3; possibly TRBD1 for D (6 bases). The CDR3 length is 14 residues. The germline gives CDR1 DFQATT, CDR2 SNEGSKA (reference sequence). Deletions cut 0 bases from V and 4 bases from J, with 10 bases between.

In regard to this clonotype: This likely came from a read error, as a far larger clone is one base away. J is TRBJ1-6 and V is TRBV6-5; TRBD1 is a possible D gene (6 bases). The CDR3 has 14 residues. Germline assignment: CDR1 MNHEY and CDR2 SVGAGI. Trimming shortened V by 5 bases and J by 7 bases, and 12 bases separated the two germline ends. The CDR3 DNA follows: TGTGCCAGCAGTGTAGGGGGGGGGAATTCACCCCTCCACTTT. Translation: CASSVGGGNSPLHF.

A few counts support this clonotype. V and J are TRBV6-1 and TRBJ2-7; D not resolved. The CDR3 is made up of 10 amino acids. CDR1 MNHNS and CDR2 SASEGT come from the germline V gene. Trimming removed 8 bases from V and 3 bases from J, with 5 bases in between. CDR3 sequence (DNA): TGTGCCAGCTCATTCTACGAGCAGTACTTC. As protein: CASSFYEQYF.

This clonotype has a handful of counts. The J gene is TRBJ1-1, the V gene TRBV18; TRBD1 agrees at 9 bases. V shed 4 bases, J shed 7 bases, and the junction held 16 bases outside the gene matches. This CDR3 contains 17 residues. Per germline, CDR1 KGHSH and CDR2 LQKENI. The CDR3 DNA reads TGTGCCAGCTCACTCCCGGGACAGGGCCCCTTGACAGGTGAAGCTTTCTTT. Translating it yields CASSLPGQGPLTGEAFF.

The CDR3 protein is CSAQEQGNQPQHF. The CDR3, as DNA: TGCAGTGCCCAGGAACAGGGCAATCAGCCCCAGCATTTT. V is TRBV20-1 and J is TRBJ1-5, with a weak D call TRBD1 (5 bases). Germline V gene data show CDR1 as DFQATT and CDR2 as SNEGSKA (reference sequence). Between the trimmed V and J ends, which lost 6 bases and 2 bases, there was a span of 11 bases. This CDR3 contains 13 residues.

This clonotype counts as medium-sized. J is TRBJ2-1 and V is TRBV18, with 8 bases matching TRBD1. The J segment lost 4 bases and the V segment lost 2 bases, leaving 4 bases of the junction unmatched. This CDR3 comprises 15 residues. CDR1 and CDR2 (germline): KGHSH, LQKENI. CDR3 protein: CASSPDGQGYNEQFF. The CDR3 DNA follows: TGTGCCAGCTCACCAGATGGACAGGGATACAATGAGCAGTTCTTC.

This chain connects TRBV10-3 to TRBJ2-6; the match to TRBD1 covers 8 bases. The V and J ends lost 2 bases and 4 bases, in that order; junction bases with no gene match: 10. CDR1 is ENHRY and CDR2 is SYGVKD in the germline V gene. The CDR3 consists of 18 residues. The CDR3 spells CAISEATRTGTGANVLTF. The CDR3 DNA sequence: TGTGCCATCAGTGAGGCAACCAGGACAGGGACAGGGGCCAACGTCCTGACTTTC.

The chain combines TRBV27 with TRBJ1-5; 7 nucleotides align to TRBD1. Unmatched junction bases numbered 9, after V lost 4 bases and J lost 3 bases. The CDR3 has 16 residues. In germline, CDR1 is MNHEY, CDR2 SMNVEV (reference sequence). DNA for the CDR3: TGTGCCAGCAGTTCTACCCCCGGGACAGACAATCAGCCCCAGCATTTT. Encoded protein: CASSSTPGTDNQPQHF.

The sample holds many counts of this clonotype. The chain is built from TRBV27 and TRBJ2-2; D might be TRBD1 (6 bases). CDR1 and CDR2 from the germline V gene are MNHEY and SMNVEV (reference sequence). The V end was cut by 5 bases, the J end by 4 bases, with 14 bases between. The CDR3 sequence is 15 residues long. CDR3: CASSRAGEGTGELFF. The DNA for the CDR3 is TGTGCCAGCAGTCGGGCAGGGGAAGGCACCGGGGAGCTGTTTTTT.

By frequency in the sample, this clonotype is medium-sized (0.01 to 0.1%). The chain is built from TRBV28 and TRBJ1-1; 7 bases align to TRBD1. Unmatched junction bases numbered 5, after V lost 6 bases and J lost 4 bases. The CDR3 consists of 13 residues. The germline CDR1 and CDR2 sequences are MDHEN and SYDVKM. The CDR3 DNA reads TGTGCCAGCAGCAGGGGGTTGGGCACTGAAGCTTTCTTT. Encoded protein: CASSRGLGTEAFF.

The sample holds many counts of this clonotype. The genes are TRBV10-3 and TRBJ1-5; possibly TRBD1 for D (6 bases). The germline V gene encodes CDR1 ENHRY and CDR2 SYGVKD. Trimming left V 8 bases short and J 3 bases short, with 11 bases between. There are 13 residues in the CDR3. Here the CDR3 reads CAICRGPNQPQHF. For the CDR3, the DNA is TGTGCCATCTGCAGGGGCCCCAATCAGCCCCAGCATTTT.

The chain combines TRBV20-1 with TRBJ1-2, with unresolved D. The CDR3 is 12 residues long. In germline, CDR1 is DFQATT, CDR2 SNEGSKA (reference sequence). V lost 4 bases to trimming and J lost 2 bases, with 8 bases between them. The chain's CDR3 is CSATVRNYGYTF. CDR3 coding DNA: TGCAGTGCTACGGTACGGAACTATGGCTACACCTTC.

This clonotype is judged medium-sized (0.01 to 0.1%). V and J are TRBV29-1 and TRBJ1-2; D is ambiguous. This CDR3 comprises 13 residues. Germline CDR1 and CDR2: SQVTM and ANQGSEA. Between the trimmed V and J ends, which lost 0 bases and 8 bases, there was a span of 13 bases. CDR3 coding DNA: TGCAGCGTTGAAGATCCTGCTTCGGGGGGCTACACCTTC. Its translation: CSVEDPASGGYTF.

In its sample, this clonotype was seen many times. This CDR3 reads CAISEFDTGGNEQFF. CDR3 nucleotide sequence: TGTGCCATCAGTGAGTTCGATACAGGGGGCAATGAGCAGTTCTTC. This rearrangement joins TRBV10-3 to TRBJ2-1; the match to TRBD1 covers 8 bases. The CDR3 loop spans 15 amino acids. Per the germline V gene, CDR1 is ENHRY and CDR2 is SYGVKD. V dropped 1 base and J dropped 6; count of bases not matched to a gene: 5.

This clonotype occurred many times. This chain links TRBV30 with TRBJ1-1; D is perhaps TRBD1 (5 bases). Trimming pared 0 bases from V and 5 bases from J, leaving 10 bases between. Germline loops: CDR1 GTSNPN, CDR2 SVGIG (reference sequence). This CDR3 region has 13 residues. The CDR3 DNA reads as TGTGCCTGGAGTGTACACCCAGGGACTGAAGCTTTCTTT. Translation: CAWSVHPGTEAFF.

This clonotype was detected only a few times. In DNA, the CDR3 is TGTGCCAGCAGGACCGAATTGTCTAACTATGGCTACACCTTC. Its translation: CASRTELSNYGYTF. The J gene is TRBJ1-2, the V gene TRBV6-5, with D hard to call. Germline CDR1 is MNHEY and CDR2 is SVGAGI. The V and J ends lost 6 bases and 0 bases respectively, with 11 bases between them. The CDR3 consists of 14 residues.